The 11 T cell receptor beta chains reported below all come from one sample, sequenced in a study of T cell changes during pregnancy in multiple sclerosis. Here immunoSEQ multiplex PCR was the method, and the copy in TCRdb shows in-frame clones only, minus some. The repertoire includes 80,000 to 100,000 clones, 90% of them detected once, and roughly 0.79% sits in the top ten. Here the sequenced sample was peripheral blood, taken in the second trimester of pregnancy. Every receptor here comes from a female donor in good health, enrolled as a control in a pregnancy study.

V gene TRBV27 combines with J gene TRBJ2-7; TRBD2 might be the D (6 bases). Trimming pared 7 bases from V and 3 bases from J, leaving 22 bases between. This CDR3 spans 16 amino acids. CDR1 and CDR2 (germline): MNHEY, SMNVEV (reference sequence). The CDR3 DNA is TGTGCCAGCAAACCCGTGGATTCGGGACTTTTCTACGAGCAGTACTTC. Amino acids: CASKPVDSGLFYEQYF.

The chain joins TRBV4-1 to TRBJ1-1; D ambiguous. This CDR3 spans 16 amino acids. The germline CDR1 and CDR2 sequences are MGHRA and YSYEKL. V gave up 0 bases and J gave up 1 base, with 12 bases separating them. CDR3 loop: CASSQDLYEGNTEAFF. The DNA for the CDR3 is TGCGCCAGCAGCCAAGACCTTTACGAGGGGAACACTGAAGCTTTCTTT.

This chain uses TRBV25-1 with TRBJ2-7, with 10 bases lining up with TRBD2. The CDR3 has 14 amino acids. Germline CDR1 is MGHDK and CDR2 is SYGVNS. The V and J ends lost 7 bases and 2 bases, in that order; junction bases with no gene match: 5. The CDR3, as DNA: TGTGCCAGCAAAGCGGGAGGGCCTCCCTACGAGCAGTACTTC. Protein product: CASKAGGPPYEQYF.

V is TRBV25-1 and J is TRBJ1-2; TRBD1 aligns across 9 bases. The CDR3 extends over 13 amino acids. V dropped 6 bases and J dropped 5; count of bases not matched to a gene: 4. Germline values: CDR1 MGHDK, CDR2 SYGVNS. CDR3 residues: CASRLGTGYGYTF. The CDR3 DNA sequence: TGTGCCAGCAGACTAGGGACAGGGTATGGCTACACCTTC.

The sample holds one count of this clone. The chain joins TRBV18 to TRBJ1-2; no firm D call. The CDR3 has 15 residues. V was pared by 3 bases and J by 8 bases, with 19 bases between. CDR1 is KGHSH, CDR2 LQKENI, per germline. Here the CDR3 reads CASSPESGQTGGYTF. The CDR3 bases are TGTGCCAGCTCACCGGAGTCGGGTCAGACTGGCGGCTACACCTTC.

The chain recombines TRBV19 with TRBJ1-1; unclear D gene. Germline V gene sequence: CDR1 LNHDA, CDR2 SQIVND (reference sequence). V was pared by 1 base and J by 8 bases, with 14 bases between. The length of the CDR3 is 14 residues. CDR3 nucleotide sequence: TGTGCCAGTAGTATAGGGACGGGAGCAAGGGAAGCTTTCTTT. This translates into CASSIGTGAREAFF.

The genes are TRBV10-2 and TRBJ2-1; 9 nucleotides agree with TRBD2. The germline V gene encodes CDR1 WSHSY and CDR2 SAAADI. Trimming took 3 bases from V and 0 from J; bases not matched to a gene: 6. The CDR3 runs to 17 residues. The CDR3 bases are TGCGCCAGCAGTGAATCTAGCGGGGCCAGCTCCTACAATGAGCAGTTCTTC. Protein product: CASSESSGASSYNEQFF.

This clone was seen only a few times. V usage is TRBV2 and J usage is TRBJ1-6; D is possibly TRBD1 (5 bases). V lost 1 base, J lost 7 bases, and 11 bases lay in between. Per the germline V gene, CDR1 is SNHLY and CDR2 is FYNNEI. The CDR3 contains 15 residues. The CDR3 nucleotides are TGTGCCAGCAGTGAAGAGCGGGGACCAAATTCACCCCTCCACTTT. It is translated as CASSEERGPNSPLHF.

The rearrangement links TRBV5-4 to TRBJ1-3; no definite D call. Germline V CDR1 and CDR2: SGHNT, YYREEE (reference sequence). This CDR3 has 14 residues. Trimming shortened V by 9 bases and J by 1 base, and 14 bases separated the two germline ends. CDR3 sequence: CATSLRGSGNTIYF. DNA for the CDR3: TGTGCCACTTCTCTTCGGGGATCTGGAAACACCATATATTTT.

CDR3 sequence (DNA): TGTGCCAGCAGTGGTGACAGAATCAGCAATCAGCCCCAGCATTTT. This codes for CASSGDRISNQPQHF. V is TRBV2 and J is TRBJ1-5, with a weak D call TRBD1 (5 bases). This CDR3 contains 15 residues. V lost 4 bases and J lost 1, with 11 bases in between. Germline assignment: CDR1 SNHLY and CDR2 FYNNEI. The full variable domain, completed using reference TRBV2 and TRBJ1-5, is EPEVTQTPSHQVTQMGQEVILRCVPISNHLYFYWYRQILGQKVEFLVSFYNNEISEKSEIFDDQFSVERPDGSNFTLKIRSTKLEDSAMYFCASSGDRISNQPQHFGDGTRLSIL.

V gene TRBV2 combines with J gene TRBJ1-4; D ambiguous. Between the trimmed V and J ends, which lost 9 bases and 1 base, there was a span of 12 bases. Per germline, CDR1 SNHLY and CDR2 FYNNEI. The CDR3 has 14 amino acids. Written as DNA, the CDR3 is TGTGCCAGTTTCTTCACAGAAACTAATGAAAAACTGTTTTTT. This gives the protein CASFFTETNEKLFF. The full variable domain, rest sourced from reference TRBV2 and TRBJ1-4, is EPEVTQTPSHQVTQMGQEVILRCVPISNHLYFYWYRQILGQKVEFLVSFYNNEISEKSEIFDDQFSVERPDGSNFTLKIRSTKLEDSAMYFCASFFTETNEKLFFGSGTQLSVL.